Below are 10 T cell receptor beta chains sequenced from a single sample in a study of glioma-infiltrating T cells after dendritic cell vaccination (TCRdb year 2016). Per the publication, the time point label means: after dendritic cell vaccination, including at tumor progression/relapse. Libraries were built with the immunoSEQ multiplex PCR assay. TCRdb limited this immuneACCESS table to in-frame rearrangements with V and J called. A share of clones is missing; checked studies link under half to unresolved V genes, and the rest is unexplained. The sample profile shows tens of thousands of clones; 80% to 90% of them were found once. Together, the top ten hold more than 2% of the sample. The sequencing here drew on blood, taken after dendritic cell vaccination. The receptors here all came from a human donor with glioblastoma.

The chain joins TRBV4-2 to TRBJ2-3; the match to TRBD2 covers 13 bases. Germline values: CDR1 LGHNA, CDR2 YNFKEQ. The CDR3 totals 16 residues. Unmatched junction bases numbered 2, after V lost 4 bases and J lost 1 base. CDR3: CASSPGLAGGTDTQYF. DNA of the CDR3: TGTGCCAGCAGCCCCGGACTAGCGGGGGGCACAGATACGCAGTATTTT.

The chain employs TRBV9 and TRBJ2-7, with 8 nucleotides matching TRBD2. V was clipped by 4 bases and J by 3 bases; unmatched bases: 9. The CDR3 has 15 amino acids. Germline lookup yields CDR1 SGDLS and CDR2 YYNGEE. In nucleotides, the CDR3 is TGTGCCAGCAGCCTTGAAGCGGGAGCGGGCTACGAGCAGTACTTC. Amino acids: CASSLEAGAGYEQYF.

This clone was seen only a few times. The rearrangement links TRBV19 to TRBJ1-5; 7 bases agree with TRBD1. The CDR3 loop spans 16 amino acids. The V gene end was trimmed by 5 bases and the J gene end by 0 bases; junction bases not matched to a gene: 7. CDR1 and CDR2 (germline): LNHDA, SQIVND (reference sequence). The CDR3, as DNA: TGTGCCAGTAGTCACGACAGGGAGTATAGCAATCAGCCCCAGCATTTT. Residues: CASSHDREYSNQPQHF.

The chain recombines TRBV7-9 with TRBJ2-1; D is perhaps TRBD2 (6 bases). CDR1 SEHNR and CDR2 FQNEAQ come from the germline V gene (reference sequence). The CDR3 extends over 12 amino acids. V was trimmed by 2 bases and J by 13 bases, leaving 12 bases between them. The CDR3, as DNA: TGTGCCAGCAGCTTAAGGGACTTTCTACAGTTCTTC. Protein product: CASSLRDFLQFF.

This chain links TRBV23-1 with TRBJ2-7, with D perhaps matching TRBD1 (6 bases). TRBV23-1 is placed among ORFs of uncertain function. The CDR3 runs 14 residues. The V gene lost 10 bases and the J gene lost 4 bases, with 20 bases spanning the gap. DNA for the CDR3: TGCGCCACACAAATACAGGGAGAAGGGTACGAGCAGTACTTC. It specifies CATQIQGEGYEQYF.

The chain recombines TRBV5-1 with TRBJ2-1; the match to TRBD2 covers 10 bases. The junction had 3 bases not matched to a gene; V was cut back by 0 bases and J by 0 bases. Per the germline V gene, CDR1 is SGHRS and CDR2 is YFSETQ. The CDR3 extends over 17 amino acids. The CDR3 reads CASSLGIAGGSYNEQFF. In DNA, the CDR3 is TGCGCCAGCAGCTTGGGGATAGCGGGAGGCTCCTACAATGAGCAGTTCTTC.

The gene calls are TRBV5-1 and TRBJ2-7, with D perhaps matching TRBD2 (6 bases). The CDR3 has 15 residues. CDR1 is SGHRS and CDR2 is YFSETQ in the germline V gene. V was trimmed by 2 bases and J by 3 bases, leaving 15 bases between them. CDR3 coding DNA: TGCGCCAGCAGCTTCTTGGCTAGCGAGGTCTACGAGCAGTACTTC. The encoded protein is CASSFLASEVYEQYF. The full variable domain, rest sourced from reference TRBV5-1 and TRBJ2-7, is KAGVTQTPRYLIKTRGQQVTLSCSPISGHRSVSWYQQTPGQGLQFLFEYFSETQRNKGNFPGRFSGRQFSNSRSEMNVSTLELGDSALYLCASSFLASEVYEQYFGPGTRLTVT.

The genes are TRBV2 and TRBJ2-5; D is ambiguous. The CDR3 runs 11 residues. Germline CDR1 is SNHLY and CDR2 is FYNNEI. The germline V and J ends were trimmed by 3 bases and 7 bases, with 6 bases remaining between them. The CDR3 nucleotides are TGTGCCAGCAGTGATTCTCGGACCCAGTACTTC. It yields the protein CASSDSRTQYF.

The J gene is TRBJ2-7, the V gene TRBV5-6; D is perhaps TRBD2 (6 bases). V lost 6 bases and J 2 bases, leaving 21 bases between the germline ends. Germline V gene sequence: CDR1 SGHDT, CDR2 YYEEEE. This CDR3 has 16 residues. This CDR3 is CASTRVAGFLAYEQYF. The CDR3 nucleotides read TGTGCCAGCACTCGGGTTGCGGGATTCTTAGCCTACGAGCAGTACTTC.

CDR3 sequence reads: CASSQRTSGSLGETQYF. In DNA, the CDR3 is TGTGCCAGCAGCCAGAGGACTAGCGGGAGCTTGGGGGAGACCCAGTACTTC. V and J are TRBV4-2 and TRBJ2-5, with 13 bases matching TRBD2. Germline trimming cut 3 bases from V and 5 bases from J; bases unmatched to any gene: 9. Per germline, CDR1 LGHNA and CDR2 YNFKEQ. The CDR3 extends over 17 amino acids.